Sequencing of this T cell receptor beta chain was carried out in a study of blood T cell repertoires in COVID-19. Looking at the study overall: Collection of acute and convalescent COVID-19 samples took place in the United States, Italy and Spain. PBMCs, B-cell-depleted T cells, or T cells provided the cDNA or gDNA that made up the material.

Clinical history reported by participants formed the basis on which cohorts were assigned. Study processing details: Amplification of reference gene primers provided the estimated nucleated cell counts. Sequencing was performed with immunoSEQ multiplex PCR; in TCRdb, only in-frame clones are kept and a portion is missing. That table is the source of V, J and clone size, and D and trimming were worked out from the DNA. The data show 130,000 or so clones, with around 80% seen just once and 2.4% held by the top ten. The germline V gene encodes CDR1 SQVTM and CDR2 ANQGSEA. V was clipped by 5 bases and J by 6 bases, with 16 bases between them. This CDR3 has 14 amino acids.

The TCR was taken from a man between 40 and 49 years old with acute COVID-19. Sequenced: PBMCs or T cells enriched from blood (not recorded which). V gene TRBV29-1 combines with J gene TRBJ2-2, with a tentative D call TRBD2 (5 bases). This CDR3 is CSVSGRLTAGELFF. The CDR3 DNA is TGCAGCGTTAGCGGACGGTTGACCGCCGGGGAGCTGTTTTTT.